Listed here is a single T cell receptor beta chain. Germline V gene sequence: CDR1 MNHNS, CDR2 SASEGT. This CDR3 has 13 amino acids. V shed 3 bases and J shed 6 bases, with 10 bases lying between them. As processed by the authors: Using reference gene primer amplification, nucleated cell counts were estimated. The repertoire was sequenced with immunoSEQ multiplex PCR; TCRdb's copy has only in-frame clones and lacks some. Clonal size and the V and J genes are those of that table, whereas D and trimming came from the DNA. The table records hundreds of thousands of clones, around 83% of them present only once. These data originate in a study of blood T cell repertoires in COVID-19. About the research overall: Samples taken during acute and convalescent COVID-19 were collected in the United States, Italy and Spain. T cells, B-cell-depleted T cells, or PBMCs supplied cDNA or gDNA.

The chain links TRBV6-1 to TRBJ2-3; D is perhaps TRBD1 (5 bases). The source is a woman aged 45 to 65 with acute or convalescent COVID-19. Sequencing input: peripheral blood. CDR3 in DNA: TGTGCCAGCAGTGACCCACAGGTTGATACGCAGTATTTT. This sequence encodes CASSDPQVDTQYF.